This T cell receptor (beta chain) came from a study of cytomegalovirus exposure and HLA in healthy donors (dated by TCRdb to the late 2010s). About the investigation overall: An earlier analysis of 550 to 700 of the donors reported about 250 Gb of sequence data and 120 million or so unique TCR beta sequences from about 179 million T cells. An early release covering over 500 HLA-typed donors comprised about 310 gigabases of sequencing data and approximately 85 million unique TCR sequences. Among the approximately 400 genotyped donors, 75% to 90% belonged to the genetic ancestry cluster associated with self-reported Caucasian donors. The study was designed to test whether signatures of past pathogen exposure could be identified by cataloging public T cell receptors. Using immunosequencing, the study profiled T cell repertoires from 550 to 750 subjects and related those repertoires to cytomegalovirus serostatus. A separate validation cohort of 100 to 150 different subjects was used in addition to the approximately 640-subject first cohort. High-throughput TCR immunosequencing, statistical association of individual TCRs with disease status, and machine learning were combined to predict cytomegalovirus infection status. A later analysis re-analyzed previously published TCR beta repertoires from hundreds of donors and added high-resolution HLA genotyping to study TCR occurrence patterns. In the later analysis, no new phenotypic data were used to find candidate immune exposures; instead, reliance was placed on TCR beta sequences and their occurrence across donors. An earlier analysis of about 600 of the donors used high-throughput TCR beta sequencing to judge whether each TCR beta V gene segment behaved as functional or pseudogenic. Donor age, sex, ethnicity and CMV serostatus were compiled alongside the repertoire data. A later genetic analysis took genome-wide SNP genotypes for about 55% of the 666 donors and used that subset as a discovery cohort. Every repertoire in the discovery cohort had been generated on one and the same sequencing platform. HLA typing covered class I and class II loci at four-digit resolution. Typing coverage varied by locus: about 620-640 donors for A, B, C, DRB1 and DQB1; roughly 500 for DQA1; nearly 610 for DPA1; around 450 for DPB1. Four or five DR-DQ haplotypes were handled as single units for association and clustering because linkage in the cohort was strong. Among 300 to 500 genotyped donors of the cohort, an average of about 240,000 unique TCR beta nucleotide sequences was sequenced per donor, of which roughly 18% were non-productive.

According to the germline V gene (reference sequence), CDR1 reads SSHAT and CDR2 reads FNYEAQ. V and J are trimmed by 3 bases and 4 bases, and the gene matches miss 0 bases of the junction. Reading from cysteine to phenylalanine, the CDR3 counts 14 amino acids. Kept here is only the CDR3 DNA, which spans 42 bases and is read in frame from base 1. This clone was observed once. What this receptor recognizes is not known. There are no base qualities to consult, and no much larger clone falls within one base. The library was generated by the immunoSEQ multiplex PCR assay. A mixture of 60 forward primers for TCR Vbeta segments and 13 reverse primers for TCR Jbeta segments was used in the multiplex PCR. The CDR3 region of rearranged TCR beta genes was amplified from genomic DNA by a multiplex PCR assay. Amplified TCR beta libraries were sequenced as 87-base-pair reads on the Illumina HiSeq System. As for the authors' bioinformatics: Across the 600 to 700 repertoires, a later analysis counted roughly 84 million unique TCR beta chains, 9 million to 14 million of which were shared by at least two donors. Raw reads were error-corrected and collapsed into unique sequences with a nearest-neighbor algorithm that merged closely related sequences to remove PCR and sequencing errors. Alignment of CDR3 sequences to IMGT reference sequences was used to assign V, D and J gene segments. Each retained sequence needed at least a six-nucleotide match to both a V gene segment and a J gene segment. A rearrangement counted as productive if the CDR3 had no stop codons and remained in frame with V and J, and every other rearrangement counted as non-productive. Following IMGT convention, CDR3 was defined as the stretch from the second conserved V-encoded cysteine up to the conserved J-encoded phenylalanine. In an earlier analysis of 587 of the donors, sequences lacking an unambiguous match to a single V gene segment were excluded. In an earlier analysis of approximately 500 of the donors, a V segment was called functional when productive rearrangements were above 56.7%, and segregating when the standard deviation between donors exceeded 5%. A statistical classification framework was developed to diagnose cytomegalovirus status using the catalog of TCR beta chain sequences. In a later analysis, V and J genes were assigned by comparing TCR nucleotide sequences against IMGT/GENE-DB human TR gene sequences. A later analysis assigned CDR3 sequences and most-parsimonious VDJ recombination scenarios with the TCRdist pipeline. In a later analysis, every TCR beta chain was defined by the combination of its CDR3 amino acid sequence and its V-gene family, and reads without a unique V-gene family were dropped. As a way to deal with suspected cross-contamination and a sequencing artifact, a later analysis dropped hundreds of nucleotide sequences that were highly shared and had low generation probability. In a later analysis, a clonal expansion index was calculated for each public chain from normalized within-repertoire ranks of inferred template counts. A later analysis computed generation probabilities with a VDJ recombination model fitted to out-of-frame rearrangements, and checked the results against IGoR. A later analysis scored TCR-TCR, TCR-HLA and TCR-CMV co-occurrence with hypergeometric tests, applying a repertoire-size bias correction to TCR pairs. False discovery rates were estimated in a later analysis by permuting HLA or CMV assignments 20 times. In a later analysis, co-occurring TCRs were grouped using DBSCAN, and TCRdist sequence similarity was added for clustering within HLA-allele-positive subsets. Co-occurrence clustering excluded repertoires with fewer than 30,000 or more than 120,000 public chains, plus five with anomalous nucleotide sharing. TCRdb holds this immuneACCESS table with in-frame rearrangements only. Some clones are missing; in checked studies, unresolved V genes explain under half, and the rest has no known cause. That table furnishes V, J and clone size, whereas the DNA furnished D and trimming. For this sample there are around 180,000 clones; 77% appear just once. 1.4% to 1.5% of the sample comes from the top ten.

Results and caveats for the whole study, not just this receptor: A later analysis found that HLA-associated TCR beta chains were more clonally expanded and had lower generation probabilities than equally common non-associated chains. In vitro tests confirmed that three of the cytomegalovirus-associated TCR beta chains recognize cytomegalovirus antigens. In a later analysis, several top co-occurrence clusters were reported to appear linked to parvovirus B19, influenza, CMV and Epstein-Barr virus. Broadly in line with IMGT annotations, most TCR beta V segments showed up in productive rearrangements about 90% or about 30% of the time in an earlier analysis of approximately 600 of the donors. Specific HLA alleles were associated with 15,000 to 20,000 TCR beta sequences at a false discovery rate of 0.05 in a later analysis. The authors suggested that the approach could potentially be generalized to other disease states and immunological phenotypes. According to a later genetic analysis, donors in an Asian-associated ancestry cluster had fewer N-insertions in productive TCRs than the approximately 650-donor mean. Most TCR sequences were observed very rarely across donors, whereas some public TCRs were present in many individuals. In a later analysis, TCR association rates were found to vary across HLA loci, with the most associated TCRs seen for DRB1 alleles and the fewest for HLA-C alleles. A further reported finding was that TCR beta sequences accurately predicted the HLA-A and HLA-B alleles for most subjects in the first cohort. CMV serostatus was the only immune exposure information available for the cohort. The study gave a list of under 200 TCR beta chains associated with cytomegalovirus. The sequencing pipeline was judged likely to have produced a cluster of highly shared sequence variants as a technical artifact. The presence/absence analyses assumed that sequencing depth was roughly uniform across donors, and that assumption may not be true. Linkage disequilibrium might explain the correlated functional status among segregating V segments, but an unknown experimental factor could not be ruled out. Strong co-occurrence of HLA alleles, especially DR and DQ, made assigning TCR associations to individual alleles difficult. Because counts were too low, 15 or so rarely observed V segments, including chromosome 9 orphons, were excluded from the earlier analysis of a few hundred of the donors. Some IMGT-functional V segments, including TRBV6-2 and TRBV6-3, could not be told apart with the 87-base-pair reads, so those segments were excluded. In both the original and validation cohorts, the classifier was reported to diagnose cytomegalovirus status with high specificity and sensitivity. Because HLA typing was unavailable for some donors at each locus, only the typed subset was used in association tests. In this cohort, only TCR beta chains were sequenced, and detectable features were limited by the absence of alpha or paired-chain data. A later analysis found that most CMV-associated TCR beta chains appeared HLA-restricted, with HLA associations seemingly driven largely by CMV exposure. A later genetic analysis associated a missense DCLRE1C variant with V-gene and J-gene trimming of TCR beta chains, and an independent cohort replicated the association.

The cohort comprised some 700 healthy bone marrow donors. Cohort members were all nominally healthy when sampled, although unrecorded immune exposures were likely present. The donor tested CMV seropositive and was one of the 289 seropositive cohort members. A peripheral blood sample was collected from each donor, and TCR beta sequencing was performed on peripheral blood mononuclear cells. The Qiagen DNeasy Blood Extraction Kit was used to extract genomic DNA from the blood cell samples. This receptor was identified in a woman aged 25 to 39 in good health and CMV-seropositive. The sequencing input was PBMCs. The receptor chain draws on TRBV7-7 and TRBJ1-4, and 9 bases in between align with TRBD1. The nucleotide sequence reads TGTGCCAGCAGCTTGGGACAGGGTAATGAAAAACTGTTTTTT. Its product reads: CASSLGQGNEKLFF.